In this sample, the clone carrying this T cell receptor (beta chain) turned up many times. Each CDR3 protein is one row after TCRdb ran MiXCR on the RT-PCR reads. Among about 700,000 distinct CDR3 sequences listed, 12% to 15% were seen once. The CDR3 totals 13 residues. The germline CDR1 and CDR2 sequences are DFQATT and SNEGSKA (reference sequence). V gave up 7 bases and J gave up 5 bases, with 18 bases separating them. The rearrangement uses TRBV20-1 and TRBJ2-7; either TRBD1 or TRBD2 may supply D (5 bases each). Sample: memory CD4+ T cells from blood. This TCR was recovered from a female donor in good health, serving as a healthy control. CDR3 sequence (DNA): TGCAGTGTGAGCGACGGGGCGAAGGACGAGCAGTACTTC. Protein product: CSVSDGAKDEQYF.